Following are 25 T cell receptor beta chains from one sample sequenced in a study of shared clonotypes between healthy human individuals. Positive CCR7 selection of CD45RO-negative cells yielded the naive CD8 cells, and terminally differentiated effector memory CD45RA+ cells were excluded. Sequenced by immunoSEQ multiplex PCR; TCRdb stores in-frame clones only, minus some. The sample lists roughly 650,000 clones; approximately 96% were seen once. The sample consisted of naive CD8+ T cells sorted from blood. The receptors originated from a woman under 40 in good health.

Details on this clone: A read error may account for a junction end that differs from germline. V is TRBV9 and J is TRBJ2-7, with a weak D call TRBD2 (5 bases). Germline CDR1 reads SGDLS; CDR2 reads YYNGEE. CDR3 length: 13 residues. The CDR3 sequence is CASSPPLGSERYF. CDR3 bases: TGTGCCAGCAGCCCACCTCTAGGGAGCGAGCGGTACTTC.

The V call is TRBV9, the J call TRBJ1-2; D perhaps matches TRBD1 (5 bases). Germline lookup yields CDR1 SGDLS and CDR2 YYNGEE. The V end lost 0 bases, the J end lost 4 bases, and 19 bases lay between the germline ends. The CDR3 spans 17 residues. In DNA form, the CDR3 reads TGTGCCAGCAGCGTAGAGGGACTTTTGTCGGAAGCCTATGGCTACACCTTC. It yields the protein CASSVEGLLSEAYGYTF.

This clone came up once. J is TRBJ1-2 and V is TRBV9; D might be TRBD1 (5 bases). V dropped 7 bases and J dropped 6 bases, with 13 bases sitting between them. The CDR3 runs 12 residues. In germline, CDR1 is SGDLS, CDR2 YYNGEE. CDR3 bases: TGTGCCAGCCACCAGGGTTTGGATGGCTACACCTTC. Amino acid sequence: CASHQGLDGYTF.

The genes are TRBV28 and TRBJ2-5; 12 bases map to TRBD2. The V and J ends lost 6 bases and 1 base, in that order; junction bases with no gene match: 9. This CDR3 is 17 amino acids long. The germline V gene encodes CDR1 MDHEN and CDR2 SYDVKM. CDR3 coding DNA: TGTGCCAGCAGAGAAAGACTAGCGGGAGATCCCCAAGAGACCCAGTACTTC. It specifies CASRERLAGDPQETQYF.

CDR3 sequence: CASSLGREQYF. The CDR3 coding sequence is TGTGCCAGCAGTTTGGGCCGCGAGCAGTACTTC. V gene TRBV6-8 combines with J gene TRBJ2-7; D ambiguous. The V end lost 4 bases, the J end lost 6 bases, and 7 bases lay between the germline ends. Germline CDR1 reads MNHGY; CDR2 reads SAAAGT. This CDR3 comprises 11 residues.

The V gene is TRBV7-9, the J gene TRBJ2-5; TRBD1 agrees at 8 bases. This CDR3 is built from 14 residues. The germline V gene has CDR1 SEHNR and CDR2 FQNEAQ (reference sequence). J gave up 2 bases and V 5 bases, and 4 bases lay outside the gene matches. CDR3 residues: CASSPRQGQETQYF. Here the CDR3 DNA reads TGTGCCAGCAGCCCGCGACAGGGGCAAGAGACCCAGTACTTC.

The chain combines TRBV27 with TRBJ2-7; D is unresolved. The V and J ends lost 0 bases and 2 bases respectively, with 11 bases between them. CDR3 length: 15 residues. Germline values: CDR1 MNHEY, CDR2 SMNVEV (reference sequence). This CDR3 reads CASSLSGKGTYEQYF. The CDR3, as DNA: TGTGCCAGCAGTTTATCGGGCAAGGGCACCTACGAGCAGTACTTC.

This clone was found a few times. The chain has TRBV2 and TRBJ1-2; possibly TRBD1 for D (6 bases). The germline V and J ends were trimmed by 7 bases and 6 bases, with 21 bases remaining between them. There are 15 residues in the CDR3. Germline V gene lookup returns CDR1 SNHLY and CDR2 FYNNEI. In nucleotides, the CDR3 is TGTGCCAGCATGGCCCTGGCAGGGGACTACCATGGCTACACCTTC. This codes for CASMALAGDYHGYTF.

Of note for this clone: This specimen includes other DNA sequences encoding the same CDR3. The V and J genes are TRBV20-1 and TRBJ2-5; D possibly corresponds to TRBD1 (5 bases). The CDR3 totals 11 residues. Germline V gene sequence: CDR1 DFQATT, CDR2 SNEGSKA (reference sequence). V gave up 6 bases and J gave up 2 bases, with 7 bases separating them. The chain's CDR3 is CSARQQETQYF. In DNA, the CDR3 is TGCAGTGCACGACAGCAAGAGACCCAGTACTTC.

CDR3 region: CASSYSEQGAWEQYF. The CDR3 bases are TGTGCCAGCAGTTACTCGGAACAGGGGGCGTGGGAGCAGTACTTC. The chain couples TRBV6-5 to TRBJ2-7; 9 bases line up with TRBD1. The CDR3 is 15 amino acids. Germline loops: CDR1 MNHEY, CDR2 SVGAGI. The ends lost 0 bases at V and 7 bases at J; junction bases unmatched: 7.

The chain uses TRBV19 and TRBJ2-7, with 8 bases lining up with TRBD1. Trimming at V came to 6 bases and at J to 3 bases, leaving 1 base not matched to a gene. The CDR3 covers 12 residues. Germline V gives CDR1 LNHDA, CDR2 SQIVND (reference sequence). The CDR3 region has the DNA TGTGCCAGTAGGGGACAGGTCTACGAGCAGTACTTC. Encoded protein: CASRGQVYEQYF. The variable domain in full, with the rest retrieved from reference TRBV19 and TRBJ2-7, is DGGITQSPKYLFRKEGQNVTLSCEQNLNHDAMYWYRQDPGQGLRLIYYSQIVNDFQKGDIAEGYSVSREKKESFPLTVTSAQKNPTAFYLCASRGQVYEQYFGPGTRLTVT.

The gene calls are TRBV6-5 and TRBJ2-7, with 8 bases aligning to TRBD2. Germline CDR1 and CDR2: MNHEY and SVGAGI. The CDR3 is 13 residues long. J gave up 4 bases and V 6 bases, and 5 bases lay outside the gene matches. In DNA form, the CDR3 reads TGTGCCAGCAGCCACGGGACTAGATACGAGCAGTACTTC. It translates to CASSHGTRYEQYF.

This clone was seen only once. V gene TRBV5-6 combines with J gene TRBJ1-2; D gene ambiguous. Deletions cut 0 bases from V and 8 bases from J, with 8 bases between. CDR1 and CDR2 (germline): SGHDT, YYEEEE. The length of the CDR3 is 12 residues. The CDR3 loop reads CASSLGARGYTF. CDR3 bases: TGTGCCAGCAGCTTGGGGGCCCGAGGCTACACCTTC.

V usage is TRBV6-6 and J usage is TRBJ1-5; 7 bases map to TRBD1. Germline lookup yields CDR1 MNHNY and CDR2 SVGAGI (reference sequence). This CDR3 contains 16 residues. The V and J ends lost 6 bases and 3 bases, in that order; junction bases with no gene match: 11. The chain's CDR3 is CASSPPRDSNNQPQHF. CDR3 DNA: TGTGCCAGCAGCCCACCCCGGGACAGTAACAATCAGCCCCAGCATTTT.

The chain uses TRBV6-6 and TRBJ1-5, with D possibly being TRBD1 (5 bases). CDR3 length: 15 residues. V was pared by 4 bases and J by 0 bases, with 10 bases between. From germline, CDR1 is MNHNY and CDR2 SVGAGI (reference sequence). CDR3 in DNA: TGTGCCAGCAGTTTGGGGACCGTTAGCAATCAGCCCCAGCATTTT. This gives the protein CASSLGTVSNQPQHF.

The chain joins TRBV27 to TRBJ2-5; a weak D match, TRBD2 (6 bases). The J call is doubtful: the DNA matches TRBJ2-7 better. Germline assignment: CDR1 MNHEY and CDR2 SMNVEV (reference sequence). The CDR3 consists of 13 residues. CDR3 sequence reads: CASGTGSVYEQYF. DNA of the CDR3: TGTGCCAGCGGTACCGGGAGCGTTTACGAGCAGTACTTC.

This clone has a handful of counts. This rearrangement joins TRBV2 to TRBJ2-1; the D is unclear. The CDR3 length is 14 residues. With 7 bases removed from V and 6 bases from J, the gap between germline ends came to 16 bases. Germline assignment: CDR1 SNHLY and CDR2 FYNNEI. The CDR3 DNA is TGTGCCAGCACAATACCTAGACTGAGCAATGAGCAGTTCTTC. Its translation is CASTIPRLSNEQFF. The complete variable domain, with remaining parts taken from reference TRBV2 and TRBJ2-1, reads EPEVTQTPSHQVTQMGQEVILRCVPISNHLYFYWYRQILGQKVEFLVSFYNNEISEKSEIFDDQFSVERPDGSNFTLKIRSTKLEDSAMYFCASTIPRLSNEQFFGPGTRLTVL.

This rearrangement joins TRBV10-2 to TRBJ2-7; TRBD1 might be the D (6 bases). Per germline, CDR1 WSHSY and CDR2 SAAADI. The CDR3 extends over 12 amino acids. V was shortened by 8 bases and J by 5 bases, with 13 bases between the two germline ends. For the CDR3, the DNA is TGCGCCAGCCGACAGGCCTCGGACGAGCAGTACTTC. Amino acid sequence: CASRQASDEQYF.

This clone occurred once. V is TRBV28 and J is TRBJ2-3; D is possibly TRBD2 (5 bases). CDR1 is MDHEN and CDR2 is SYDVKM in the germline V gene. The V gene lost 6 bases and the J gene lost 3 bases, with 10 bases spanning the gap. This CDR3 region has 13 residues. The CDR3 region is CASSERGTDTQYF. CDR3 sequence (DNA): TGTGCCAGCAGCGAACGCGGGACAGATACGCAGTATTTT. Together with reference TRBV28 and TRBJ2-3, the CDR3 gives the full variable domain: DVKVTQSSRYLVKRTGEKVFLECVQDMDHENMFWYRQDPGLGLRLIYFSYDVKMKEKGDIPEGYSVSREKKERFSLILESASTNQTSMYLCASSERGTDTQYFGPGTRLTVL.

V is TRBV5-1 and J is TRBJ2-1, with D perhaps TRBD2 (6 bases). The CDR3 covers 16 residues. V dropped 3 bases and J dropped 2 bases, with 15 bases sitting between them. Germline V gives CDR1 SGHRS, CDR2 YFSETQ. In DNA, the CDR3 is TGCGCCAGCAGCTGGCCCTCGGGGGTGGCCTACAATGAGCAGTTCTTC. Translating it yields CASSWPSGVAYNEQFF.

V is TRBV28 and J is TRBJ2-7; D might be TRBD2 (5 bases). The CDR3 spans 12 residues. V was clipped by 6 bases and J by 0 bases, with 6 bases between them. Germline V gene data show CDR1 as MDHEN and CDR2 as SYDVKM. The CDR3 nucleotides are TGTGCCAGCAGGAGCGGCTCCTACGAGCAGTACTTC. Amino acids: CASRSGSYEQYF.

This rearrangement joins TRBV19 to TRBJ2-1; TRBD2 might be the D (5 bases). Looked up from germline, CDR1 is LNHDA and CDR2 is SQIVND (reference sequence). This CDR3 is 17 amino acids long. V lost 1 base and J lost 2, with 15 bases in between. The DNA for the CDR3 is TGTGCCAGTAGTATAGTCTTAATCCGGGGAACCTACAATGAGCAGTTCTTC. It encodes CASSIVLIRGTYNEQFF. Full variable domain (missing parts from reference TRBV19 and TRBJ2-1): DGGITQSPKYLFRKEGQNVTLSCEQNLNHDAMYWYRQDPGQGLRLIYYSQIVNDFQKGDIAEGYSVSREKKESFPLTVTSAQKNPTAFYLCASSIVLIRGTYNEQFFGPGTRLTVL.

V gene TRBV11-2 combines with J gene TRBJ2-2, with D possibly TRBD2 on 7 matching bases. The CDR3 runs to 18 residues. Germline lookup yields CDR1 SGHAT and CDR2 FQNNGV. V gave up 6 bases and J gave up 0 bases, with 20 bases separating them. The CDR3 nucleotides read TGTGCCAGCAGAGCACGAGGGGGGGGCGGAACGAACACCGGGGAGCTGTTTTTT. Amino acids: CASRARGGGGTNTGELFF. Using reference TRBV11-2 and TRBJ2-2 for the parts outside the CDR3, the full variable domain is EAGVAQSPRYKIIEKRQSVAFWCNPISGHATLYWYQQILGQGPKLLIQFQNNGVVDDSQLPKDRFSAERLKGVDSTLKIQPAKLEDSAVYLCASRARGGGGTNTGELFFGEGSRLTVL.

The rearrangement uses TRBV7-9 and TRBJ1-2; no clear D gene. The CDR3 sequence is 14 residues long. Trimming pared 5 bases from V and 0 bases from J, leaving 10 bases between. CDR1 SEHNR and CDR2 FQNEAQ come from the germline V gene (reference sequence). CDR3 protein: CASSLLLANYGYTF. DNA for the CDR3: TGTGCCAGCAGCCTCTTGTTAGCTAACTATGGCTACACCTTC.

This chain connects TRBV5-1 to TRBJ2-3; TRBD2 is a possible D gene (6 bases). Trimming took 6 bases from V and 4 from J, leaving 12 bases between them. The CDR3 sequence is 13 residues long. Per germline, CDR1 SGHRS and CDR2 YFSETQ. The CDR3 DNA sequence: TGCGCCAGCAAGGCGGGACCCCCAGATACGCAGTATTTT. Translation gives CASKAGPPDTQYF.